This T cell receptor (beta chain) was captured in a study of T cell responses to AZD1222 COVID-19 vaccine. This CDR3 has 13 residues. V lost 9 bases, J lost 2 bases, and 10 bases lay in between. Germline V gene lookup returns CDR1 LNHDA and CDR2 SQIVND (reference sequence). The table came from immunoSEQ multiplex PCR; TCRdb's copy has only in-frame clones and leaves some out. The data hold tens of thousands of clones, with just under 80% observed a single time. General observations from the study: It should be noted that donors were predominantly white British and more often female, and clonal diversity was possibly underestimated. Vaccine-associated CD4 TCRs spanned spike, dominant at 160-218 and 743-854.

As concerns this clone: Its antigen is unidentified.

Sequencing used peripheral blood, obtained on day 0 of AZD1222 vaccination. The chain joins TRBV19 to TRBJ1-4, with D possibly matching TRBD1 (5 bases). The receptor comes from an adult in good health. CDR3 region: CASGAGTNEKLFF. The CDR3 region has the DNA TGTGCCAGCGGGGCGGGGACTAATGAAAAACTGTTTTTT.